This T cell receptor beta chain is from a study of shared clonotypes between healthy human individuals. Findings and limits, study-wide: Sorted-subset samples were not fully sequenced, rarefaction indicated.

Caucasian adults residing in Nashville, Tennessee made up all the donors. Assay: immunoSEQ multiplex PCR; the TCRdb copy retains only in-frame clones and omits some. The table includes 2 million to 2.5 million clones, just under 95% detected once. Details on this clone: Antigen: not known. The sample holds other DNA sequences that translate to the same CDR3.

Material: naive CD4+ T cells from PBMCs. Documented subset: CD45RA+ positively selected. This receptor was obtained from a man younger than 30 in good health. Some clones in this sample may be carry-over from other donors' samples.

The CDR3 here is CASSEVYEAFF. DNA of the CDR3: TGTGCCAGCAGTGAAGTCTATGAAGCTTTCTTT. The chain has TRBV6-1 and TRBJ1-1; no definite D call. V lost 1 base and J lost 7, with 4 bases in between. Germline lookup yields CDR1 MNHNS and CDR2 SASEGT. The CDR3 consists of 11 residues.